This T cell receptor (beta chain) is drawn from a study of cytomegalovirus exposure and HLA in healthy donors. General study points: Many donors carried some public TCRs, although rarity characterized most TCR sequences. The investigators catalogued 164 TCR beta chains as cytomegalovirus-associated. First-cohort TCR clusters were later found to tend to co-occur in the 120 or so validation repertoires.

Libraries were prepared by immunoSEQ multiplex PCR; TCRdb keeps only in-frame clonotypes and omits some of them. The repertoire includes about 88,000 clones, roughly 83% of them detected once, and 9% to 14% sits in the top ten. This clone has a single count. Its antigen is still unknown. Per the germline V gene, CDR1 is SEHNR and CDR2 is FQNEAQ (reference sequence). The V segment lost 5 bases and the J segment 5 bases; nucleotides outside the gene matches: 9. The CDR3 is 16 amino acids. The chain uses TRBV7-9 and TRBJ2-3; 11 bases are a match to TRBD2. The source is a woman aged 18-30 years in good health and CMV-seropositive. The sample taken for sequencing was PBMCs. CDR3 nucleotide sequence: TGTGCCAGCAGCCGAATTAGCGGGGGGGCCCTAGATACGCAGTATTTT. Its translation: CASSRISGGALDTQYF.